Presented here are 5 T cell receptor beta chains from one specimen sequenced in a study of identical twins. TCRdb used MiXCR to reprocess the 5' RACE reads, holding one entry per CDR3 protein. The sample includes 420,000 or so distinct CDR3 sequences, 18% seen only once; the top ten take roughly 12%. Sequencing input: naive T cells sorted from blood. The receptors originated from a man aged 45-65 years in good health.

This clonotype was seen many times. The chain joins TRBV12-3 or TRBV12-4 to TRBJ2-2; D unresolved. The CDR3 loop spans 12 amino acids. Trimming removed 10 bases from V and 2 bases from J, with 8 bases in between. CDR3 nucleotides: TGTGCCACCCTTAGAAACACCGGGGAGCTGTTTTTT. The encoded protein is CATLRNTGELFF.

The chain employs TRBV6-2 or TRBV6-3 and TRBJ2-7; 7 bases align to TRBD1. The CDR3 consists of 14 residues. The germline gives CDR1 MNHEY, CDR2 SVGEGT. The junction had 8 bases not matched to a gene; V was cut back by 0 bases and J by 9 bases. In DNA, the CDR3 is TGTGCCAGCAGTTACTCCGGTACAGGGGCTGGGCAGTACTTC. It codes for CASSYSGTGAGQYF.

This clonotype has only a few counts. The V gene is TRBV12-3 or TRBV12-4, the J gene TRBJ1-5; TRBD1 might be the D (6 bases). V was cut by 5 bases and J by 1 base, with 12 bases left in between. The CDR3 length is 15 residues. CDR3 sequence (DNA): TGTGCCAGCAGTCTACAGGGTCGAAGCAATCAGCCCCAGCATTTT. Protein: CASSLQGRSNQPQHF.

CDR3 nucleotides: TGTGCCAGCAGCCAAGGCAGGGGCTCCGGATATGGCTACACCTTC. Translation: CASSQGRGSGYGYTF. The chain links TRBV7-2 to TRBJ1-2, with D possibly TRBD1 on 6 matching bases. The V gene lost 5 bases and the J gene lost 5 bases, with 18 bases spanning the gap. The germline CDR1 and CDR2 sequences are SGHTA and FQGNSA. The CDR3 has 15 amino acids. The entire variable domain, with the rest obtained from reference TRBV7-2 and TRBJ1-2, is as follows: GAGVSQSPSNKVTEKGKDVELRCDPISGHTALYWYRQSLGQGLEFLIYFQGNSAPDKSGLPSDRFSAERTGGSVSTLTIQRTQQEDSAVYLCASSQGRGSGYGYTFGSGTRLTVV.

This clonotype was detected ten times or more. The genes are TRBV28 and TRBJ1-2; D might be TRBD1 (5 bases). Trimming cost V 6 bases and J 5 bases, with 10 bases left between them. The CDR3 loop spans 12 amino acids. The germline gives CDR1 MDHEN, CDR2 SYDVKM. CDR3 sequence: CASSLGTYGYTF. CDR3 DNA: TGTGCCAGCAGCCTCGGGACTTATGGCTACACCTTC.